Shown below are 30 T cell receptor beta chains from a single sample sequenced in a study of blood T cell repertoires in COVID-19. Clones were sequenced by immunoSEQ multiplex PCR, and TCRdb holds only the in-frame ones, with some missing. The sample yields approximately 100,000 clones, around nine tenths seen once. The specimen sequenced was peripheral blood. All receptors derive from a man aged 50 or older with acute or convalescent COVID-19.

The chain is built from TRBV5-4 and TRBJ1-1, with D perhaps TRBD1 (6 bases). V was clipped by 5 bases and J by 4 bases, with 21 bases between them. The CDR3 runs to 16 residues. Germline CDR1 SGHNT, CDR2 YYREEE (reference sequence). In DNA, the CDR3 is TGTGCCAGCAGGCCGGGACTCGGGGGGCTGGGCACTGAAGCTTTCTTT. Residues: CASRPGLGGLGTEAFF.

This sequence joins TRBV5-4 and TRBJ1-2; 8 positions match TRBD1. Germline CDR1 reads SGHNT; CDR2 reads YYREEE (reference sequence). V shed 1 base and J 4 bases; nucleotides not matched to a gene: 6. The CDR3 loop spans 15 amino acids. The CDR3 protein is CASSLYSDRVYGYTF. The CDR3 DNA reads as TGTGCCAGCAGCTTGTATTCGGACAGGGTCTATGGCTACACCTTC.

The V call is TRBV27, the J call TRBJ1-2, with D possibly being TRBD1 (5 bases). Trimming shortened V by 3 bases and J by 6 bases, and 14 bases separated the two germline ends. This CDR3 contains 14 residues. From germline, CDR1 is MNHEY and CDR2 SMNVEV (reference sequence). As DNA, the CDR3 is TGTGCCAGCAGTTTTAAGCAGGGATGGGATGGCTACACCTTC. Translation: CASSFKQGWDGYTF.

The chain couples TRBV30 to TRBJ1-5; D is possibly TRBD1 (5 bases). V was clipped by 2 bases and J by 3 bases, with 8 bases between them. Germline assignment: CDR1 GTSNPN and CDR2 SVGIG (reference sequence). This CDR3 is built from 13 residues. For the CDR3, the DNA is TGTGCCTGGAGTAGGACACTCAATCAGCCCCAGCATTTT. It specifies CAWSRTLNQPQHF.

This sequence joins TRBV10-2 and TRBJ2-3; weak D call: TRBD1 (5 bases). Deletions cut 3 bases from V and 4 bases from J, with 11 bases between. The germline gives CDR1 WSHSY, CDR2 SAAADI. The CDR3 length is 14 residues. The CDR3 spells CASSDGRDPDTQYF. The CDR3 nucleotides read TGCGCCAGCAGTGACGGCAGGGATCCAGATACGCAGTATTTT.

The chain is built from TRBV5-1 and TRBJ1-5, with D perhaps TRBD1 (5 bases). The germline V gene encodes CDR1 SGHRS and CDR2 YFSETQ. The V gene lost 0 bases and the J gene lost 6 bases, with 10 bases spanning the gap. The CDR3 runs to 14 residues. CDR3 protein: CASSLGGEGQPQHF. CDR3 bases: TGCGCCAGCAGCTTGGGAGGGGAGGGTCAGCCCCAGCATTTT.

This chain links TRBV7-2 with TRBJ2-7; unclear D gene. The V end lost 5 bases, the J end lost 2 bases, and 13 bases lay between the germline ends. The V gene's germline CDR1 is SGHTA and CDR2 FQGNSA. The CDR3 has 14 residues. CDR3 nucleotide sequence: TGTGCCAGCAGCCCCCCGTCGAGGCCCTACGAGCAGTACTTC. It specifies CASSPPSRPYEQYF.

The J gene is TRBJ1-5, the V gene TRBV15; the D gene is possibly TRBD1 (5 bases). The germline V and J ends were trimmed by 5 bases and 1 base, with 9 bases remaining between them. The CDR3 sequence is 14 residues long. Germline V gene sequence: CDR1 LNHNV, CDR2 YYDKDF (reference sequence). The chain's CDR3 is CATSSQVSNQPQHF. The DNA of the CDR3 is TGTGCCACCAGCTCACAGGTCAGCAATCAGCCCCAGCATTTT. Full variable domain (rest looked up from reference TRBV15 and TRBJ1-5): DAMVIQNPRYQVTQFGKPVTLSCSQTLNHNVMYWYQQKSSQAPKLLFHYYDKDFNNEADTPDNFQSRRPNTSFCFLDIRSPGLGDTAMYLCATSSQVSNQPQHFGDGTRLSIL.

The rearrangement joins TRBV5-1 to TRBJ1-5; 12 nucleotides align to TRBD1. The length of the CDR3 is 16 residues. Germline CDR1 and CDR2: SGHRS and YFSETQ. After removal of 0 bases from V and 6 bases from J, the junction contained 4 bases not matched to a gene. The CDR3 sequence is CASSLDGTGGFQPQHF. In DNA, the CDR3 is TGCGCCAGCAGCTTGGACGGGACAGGGGGCTTTCAGCCCCAGCATTTT.

The V call is TRBV4-1, the J call TRBJ1-5; TRBD1 matches at 7 bases. The CDR3 sequence is 15 residues long. Germline loops: CDR1 MGHRA, CDR2 YSYEKL. After removal of 4 bases from V and 4 bases from J, the junction contained 7 bases not matched to a gene. CDR3 DNA: TGCGCCAGCAGCCCACTACAGGGGAATAATCAGCCCCAGCATTTT. Its translation is CASSPLQGNNQPQHF.

The rearrangement links TRBV24-1 to TRBJ1-2, with TRBD1 matching over 9 bases. Trimming took 4 bases from V and 4 from J; bases not matched to a gene: 9. CDR1 is KGHDR, CDR2 SFDVKD, per germline. CDR3 length equals 16 residues. CDR3 loop: CATSDLQGALSYGYTF. CDR3 DNA sequence: TGTGCCACCAGTGACCTACAGGGGGCGCTGAGCTATGGCTACACCTTC.

The gene calls are TRBV29-1 and TRBJ2-5; 7 bases line up with TRBD1. The V gene's germline CDR1 is SQVTM and CDR2 ANQGSEA. The ends lost 8 bases at V and 4 bases at J; junction bases unmatched: 7. This CDR3 is built from 12 residues. CDR3 sequence: CSLRQGRETQYF. DNA for the CDR3: TGCAGCTTACGACAGGGAAGAGAGACCCAGTACTTC.

The CDR3 loop is CASSVSVGGNQPQHF. CDR3 DNA: TGCGCCAGCAGTGTCAGCGTAGGGGGCAATCAGCCCCAGCATTTT. The chain uses TRBV5-1 and TRBJ1-5; possibly TRBD1 for D (5 bases). Germline assignment: CDR1 SGHRS and CDR2 YFSETQ. V was clipped by 5 bases and J by 2 bases, with 14 bases between them. This CDR3 comprises 15 residues.

The rearrangement uses TRBV5-1 and TRBJ1-1; TRBD1 agrees at 7 bases. The CDR3 sequence is 16 residues long. V was pared by 3 bases and J by 4 bases, with 12 bases of the junction left unmatched. Germline CDR1 and CDR2: SGHRS and YFSETQ. In DNA form, the CDR3 reads TGCGCCAGCAGCTCACACCTAAAGGGGGCGATCACTGAAGCTTTCTTT. Protein product: CASSSHLKGAITEAFF.

The V gene is TRBV18, the J gene TRBJ2-2, with D hard to call. The CDR3 loop spans 13 amino acids. Between the trimmed V and J ends, which lost 4 bases and 6 bases, there was a span of 9 bases. The germline V gene has CDR1 KGHSH and CDR2 LQKENI. The CDR3 loop is CASSLSEPGELFF. CDR3 nucleotide sequence: TGTGCCAGCTCACTCAGCGAGCCCGGGGAGCTGTTTTTT.

The chain uses TRBV12-3 or TRBV12-4 and TRBJ1-1; 7 bases fit TRBD1. Germline trimming cut 5 bases from V and 5 bases from J; bases unmatched to any gene: 5. The CDR3 is 13 amino acids. The CDR3 region is CASSLFRGTEAFF. The DNA for the CDR3 is TGTGCCAGCAGTCTCTTCAGGGGGACTGAAGCTTTCTTT.

This sequence joins TRBV5-5 and TRBJ2-1, with D perhaps TRBD2 (5 bases). V lost 2 bases and J lost 10, with 22 bases in between. Germline CDR1 SGHKS, CDR2 YYEKEE (reference sequence). CDR3 size: 16 residues. CDR3 amino acids: CASSFRVASSVGEQFF. The CDR3, as DNA: TGTGCCAGCAGCTTTCGCGTAGCGAGTAGTGTGGGGGAGCAGTTCTTC.

This sequence joins TRBV19 and TRBJ2-6; 7 bases are shared with TRBD1. The junction had 8 bases not matched to a gene; V was cut back by 4 bases and J by 2 bases. CDR3 length equals 17 residues. The germline gives CDR1 LNHDA, CDR2 SQIVND (reference sequence). For the CDR3, the DNA is TGTGCCAGTAGTACGGGACAGCTTCGGACTGGGGCCAACGTCCTGACTTTC. Translation gives CASSTGQLRTGANVLTF.

This clone was seen a handful of times. This chain uses TRBV5-1 with TRBJ2-7, with 8 positions matching TRBD2. V shed 7 bases and J 6 bases; nucleotides not matched to a gene: 6. Germline V lookup: CDR1 SGHRS, CDR2 YFSETQ. This CDR3 has 12 amino acids. Here the CDR3 DNA reads TGCGCCAGCTCCATAGCGGGGTCCGAGCAGTACTTC. Encoded protein: CASSIAGSEQYF. Based on the CDR3 plus reference TRBV5-1 and TRBJ2-7, the full variable domain is KAGVTQTPRYLIKTRGQQVTLSCSPISGHRSVSWYQQTPGQGLQFLFEYFSETQRNKGNFPGRFSGRQFSNSRSEMNVSTLELGDSALYLCASSIAGSEQYFGPGTRLTVT.

This clone showed up just once. The chain uses TRBV27 and TRBJ1-6; no reliable D call. Germline CDR1 is MNHEY and CDR2 is SMNVEV (reference sequence). The CDR3 sequence is 16 residues long. With 2 bases removed from V and 0 bases from J, the gap between germline ends came to 8 bases. The CDR3 DNA sequence: TGTGCCAGCAGTTTAGCAGTCCCCTCCTATAATTCACCCCTCCACTTT. Translation: CASSLAVPSYNSPLHF.

V usage is TRBV6-6 and J usage is TRBJ2-7, with unresolved D. The CDR3 spans 14 residues. The germline V gene encodes CDR1 MNHNY and CDR2 SVGAGI (reference sequence). V was pared by 2 bases and J by 2 bases, with 10 bases between. The CDR3 nucleotides are TGTGCCAGCAGTTACGAAGACAAGACCTACGAGCAGTACTTC. It yields the protein CASSYEDKTYEQYF.

V gene TRBV15 combines with J gene TRBJ1-5, with D uncertain. The CDR3 covers 14 residues. V shed 5 bases and J shed 2 bases, with 10 bases lying between them. Germline values: CDR1 LNHNV, CDR2 YYDKDF (reference sequence). In nucleotides, the CDR3 is TGTGCCACCAGCGCCCCCGGTGGCAATCAGCCCCAGCATTTT. Translation gives CATSAPGGNQPQHF.

The rearrangement uses TRBV5-8 and TRBJ1-3, with D possibly TRBD1 on 6 matching bases. This CDR3 is built from 17 residues. V lost 5 bases and J lost 2, with 20 bases in between. Looked up from germline, CDR1 is SGHTS and CDR2 is YDEGEE. The CDR3 DNA reads as TGTGCCAGCAGTACAGGTACAGGGCACCTCCCTGGAAACACCATATATTTT. It yields the protein CASSTGTGHLPGNTIYF.

The V gene is TRBV5-1, the J gene TRBJ1-4; D gene ambiguous. Germline lookup yields CDR1 SGHRS and CDR2 YFSETQ. The CDR3 is made up of 13 amino acids. V lost 4 bases, J lost 5 bases, and 9 bases lay in between. CDR3 nucleotide sequence: TGCGCCAGCAGCCCCTCGGGGAATGAAAAACTGTTTTTT. Translated, it gives CASSPSGNEKLFF.

V and J are TRBV6-5 and TRBJ2-3, with D tentatively TRBD1 (6 bases). Germline-derived CDR1 and CDR2 are MNHEY and SVGAGI. V lost 8 bases, J lost 0 bases, and 12 bases lay in between. The CDR3 has 14 residues. The CDR3 here is CASRFQGSTDTQYF. CDR3 bases: TGTGCCAGCCGGTTTCAGGGGAGCACAGATACGCAGTATTTT.

The chain joins TRBV6-6 to TRBJ1-2, with D possibly matching TRBD1 (6 bases). Germline CDR1 MNHNY, CDR2 SVGAGI (reference sequence). Trimming left V 5 bases short and J 2 bases short, with 18 bases between. This CDR3 has 16 residues. CDR3 in amino acids: CASSMTHPGQNYGYTF. The CDR3 DNA reads TGTGCCAGCAGTATGACTCACCCGGGACAAAACTATGGCTACACCTTC.

The chain links TRBV10-3 to TRBJ2-7; 8 bases agree with TRBD2. This CDR3 contains 14 residues. In germline, CDR1 is ENHRY, CDR2 SYGVKD. The V segment lost 2 bases and the J segment 9 bases; nucleotides outside the gene matches: 9. CDR3 in amino acids: CAISEPRGAGVQYF. The CDR3 DNA follows: TGTGCCATCAGTGAGCCGAGGGGAGCGGGAGTGCAGTACTTC.

This clone was seen a few times. The chain combines TRBV7-3 with TRBJ2-7; 7 bases fit TRBD2. The CDR3 loop spans 13 amino acids. Per the germline V gene, CDR1 is SGHTA and CDR2 is FQGTGA. V gave up 5 bases and J gave up 4 bases; unmatched junction bases: 5. The CDR3: CASSKGGQYEQYF. CDR3 bases: TGTGCCAGCAGCAAGGGAGGGCAGTACGAGCAGTACTTC.

V usage is TRBV13 and J usage is TRBJ1-2; D call uncertain. Germline CDR1 PRHDT, CDR2 FYEKMQ (reference sequence). V lost 1 base and J lost 5, with 8 bases in between. There are 13 residues in the CDR3. In nucleotides, the CDR3 is TGTGCCAGCAGCTTAGAAGGAGGGTATGGCTACACCTTC. Its translation is CASSLEGGYGYTF.

CDR3 loop: CASAPEGFSGNTIYF. The CDR3 DNA sequence: TGTGCTAGCGCTCCCGAGGGCTTTTCTGGAAACACCATATATTTT. The chain couples TRBV12-5 to TRBJ1-3; D not certain. V shed 9 bases and J shed 1 base, with 16 bases lying between them. Germline-derived CDR1 and CDR2 are LGHNT and FRNRAP. This CDR3 is 15 amino acids long.